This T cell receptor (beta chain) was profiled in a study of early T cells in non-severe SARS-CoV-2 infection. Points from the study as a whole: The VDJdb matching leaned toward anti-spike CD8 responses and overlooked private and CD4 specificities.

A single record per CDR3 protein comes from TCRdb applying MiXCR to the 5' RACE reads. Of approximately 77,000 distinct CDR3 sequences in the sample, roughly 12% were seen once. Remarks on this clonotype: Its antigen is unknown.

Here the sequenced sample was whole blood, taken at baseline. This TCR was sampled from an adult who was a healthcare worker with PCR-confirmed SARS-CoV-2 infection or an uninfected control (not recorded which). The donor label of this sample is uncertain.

CDR3 sequence reads: CAWGMGQGLNTEAFF. Here the CDR3 DNA reads TGTGCCTGGGGTATGGGACAGGGATTGAACACTGAAGCTTTCTTT. The J gene is TRBJ1-1, the V gene TRBV30; 9 nucleotides line up with TRBD1. Germline trimming cut 5 bases from V and 0 bases from J; bases unmatched to any gene: 7. The CDR3 sequence is 15 residues long. The germline V gene encodes CDR1 GTSNPN and CDR2 SVGIG (reference sequence).